This TCR beta chain was captured by sequencing in a study of CD8 T cells in ankylosing spondylitis. Overall study results and limits: Existing reports had already noted some motif variants in reactive arthritis synovial fluid and blood.

There are a few counts of this clonotype. Its cognate antigen is unknown. From the 5' RACE reads, TCRdb called clonotypes with MiXCR, one entry per CDR3 protein. In the table there are roughly 150,000 distinct CDR3 sequences, about 32% of which are singletons. The CDR3 sequence is 14 residues long. V trimming: 3 bases; J trimming: 0 bases; junction bases outside the gene matches: 1. Germline lookup yields CDR1 MNHEY and CDR2 SVGEGT. The receptor was isolated from a male donor with ankylosing spondylitis. Sequences were obtained from synovial fluid, either unsorted or a sorted T cell fraction (not recorded which). This rearrangement joins TRBV6-2 or TRBV6-3 to TRBJ2-7, with 8 bases fitting TRBD1. CDR3 DNA: TGTGCCAGCAGTTATGGACAGGGCTCCTACGAGCAGTACTTC. Translated, it gives CASSYGQGSYEQYF.